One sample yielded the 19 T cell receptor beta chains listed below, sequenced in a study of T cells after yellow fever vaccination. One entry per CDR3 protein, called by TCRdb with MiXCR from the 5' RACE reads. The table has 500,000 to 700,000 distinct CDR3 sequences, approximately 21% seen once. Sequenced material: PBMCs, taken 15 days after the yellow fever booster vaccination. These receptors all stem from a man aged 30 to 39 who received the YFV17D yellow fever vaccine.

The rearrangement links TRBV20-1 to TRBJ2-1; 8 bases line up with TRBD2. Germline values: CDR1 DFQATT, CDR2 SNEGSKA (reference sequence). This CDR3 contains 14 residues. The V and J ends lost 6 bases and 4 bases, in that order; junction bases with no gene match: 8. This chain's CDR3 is CSAVLAEGYNEQFF. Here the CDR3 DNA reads TGCAGTGCCGTACTAGCGGAGGGGTACAATGAGCAGTTCTTC.

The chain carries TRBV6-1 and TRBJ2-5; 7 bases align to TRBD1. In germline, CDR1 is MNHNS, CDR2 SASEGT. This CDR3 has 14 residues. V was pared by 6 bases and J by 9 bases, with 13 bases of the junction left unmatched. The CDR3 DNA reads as TGTGCCAGCAGGCCGACAGGGTGGGGAAGGGCCCAGTACTTC. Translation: CASRPTGWGRAQYF.

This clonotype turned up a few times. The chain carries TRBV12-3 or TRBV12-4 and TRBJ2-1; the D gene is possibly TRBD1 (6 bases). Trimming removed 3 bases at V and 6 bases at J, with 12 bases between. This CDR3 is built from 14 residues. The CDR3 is CASSFGGVGNEQFF. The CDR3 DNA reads TGTGCCAGCAGTTTTGGGGGCGTGGGCAATGAGCAGTTCTTC.

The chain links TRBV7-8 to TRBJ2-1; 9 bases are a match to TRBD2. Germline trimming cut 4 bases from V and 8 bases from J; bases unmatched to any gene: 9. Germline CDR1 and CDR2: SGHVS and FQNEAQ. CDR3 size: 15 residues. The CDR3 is CASSSNSGGGHEQFF. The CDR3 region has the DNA TGTGCCAGCAGCTCCAATAGCGGGGGAGGGCATGAGCAGTTCTTC.

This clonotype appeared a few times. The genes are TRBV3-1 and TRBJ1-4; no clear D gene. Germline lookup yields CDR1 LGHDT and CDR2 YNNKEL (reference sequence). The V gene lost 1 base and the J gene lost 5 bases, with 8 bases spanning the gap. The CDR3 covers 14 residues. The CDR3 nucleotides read TGTGCCAGCAGCCAAGTTCTGATGAATGAAAAACTGTTTTTT. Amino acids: CASSQVLMNEKLFF.

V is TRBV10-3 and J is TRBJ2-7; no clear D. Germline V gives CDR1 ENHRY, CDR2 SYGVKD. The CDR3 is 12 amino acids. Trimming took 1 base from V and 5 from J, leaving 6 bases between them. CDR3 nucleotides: TGTGCCATCAGTGAGTGGCAGAACGAGCAGTACTTC. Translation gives CAISEWQNEQYF.

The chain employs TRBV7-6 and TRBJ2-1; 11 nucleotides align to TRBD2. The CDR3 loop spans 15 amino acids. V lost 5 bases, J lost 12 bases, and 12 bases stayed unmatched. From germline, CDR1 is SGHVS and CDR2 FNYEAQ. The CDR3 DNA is TGTGCCAGCAGCGCAGGACTAGCGGGTAGAGATGTGCAGTTCTTC. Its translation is CASSAGLAGRDVQFF.

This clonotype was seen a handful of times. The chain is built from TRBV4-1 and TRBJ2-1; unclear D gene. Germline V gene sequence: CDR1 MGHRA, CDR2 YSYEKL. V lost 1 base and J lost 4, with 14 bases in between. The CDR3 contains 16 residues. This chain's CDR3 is CASSQGTGGAYNEQFF. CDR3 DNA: TGCGCCAGCAGCCAAGGGACCGGCGGTGCATACAATGAGCAGTTCTTC.

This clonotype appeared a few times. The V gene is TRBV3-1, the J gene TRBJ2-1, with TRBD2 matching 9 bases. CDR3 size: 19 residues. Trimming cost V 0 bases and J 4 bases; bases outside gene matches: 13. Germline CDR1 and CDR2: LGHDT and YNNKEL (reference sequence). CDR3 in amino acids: CASSQDLLWASGNYNEQFF. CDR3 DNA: TGTGCCAGCAGCCAAGATCTTCTCTGGGCTAGCGGGAATTACAATGAGCAGTTCTTC.

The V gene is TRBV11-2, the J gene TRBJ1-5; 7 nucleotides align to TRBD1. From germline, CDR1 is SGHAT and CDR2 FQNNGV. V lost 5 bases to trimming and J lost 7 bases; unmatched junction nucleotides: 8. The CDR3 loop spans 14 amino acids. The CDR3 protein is CASSQTGLAQPQHF. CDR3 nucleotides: TGTGCCAGCAGCCAGACAGGGTTGGCGCAGCCCCAGCATTTT.

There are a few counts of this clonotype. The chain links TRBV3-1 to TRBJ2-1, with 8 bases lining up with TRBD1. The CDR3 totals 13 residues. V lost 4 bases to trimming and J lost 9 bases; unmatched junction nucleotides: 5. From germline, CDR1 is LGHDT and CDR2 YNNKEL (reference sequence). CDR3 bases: TGTGCCAGCAGCCGACAGGGGAAGGGTGAGCAGTTCTTC. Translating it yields CASSRQGKGEQFF.

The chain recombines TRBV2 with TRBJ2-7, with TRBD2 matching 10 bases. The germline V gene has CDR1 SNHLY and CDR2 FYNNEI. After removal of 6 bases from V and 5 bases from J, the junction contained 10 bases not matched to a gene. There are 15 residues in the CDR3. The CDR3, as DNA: TGTGCCAGCAGCAACGGGGGACTAGCGATCCACGAGCAGTACTTC. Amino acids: CASSNGGLAIHEQYF.

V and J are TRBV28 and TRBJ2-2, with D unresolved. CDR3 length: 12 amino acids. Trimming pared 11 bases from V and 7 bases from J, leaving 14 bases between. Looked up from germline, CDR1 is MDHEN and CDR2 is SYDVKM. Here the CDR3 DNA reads TGTGCCGTCCCCCAGATCGGCGGGGAGCTGTTTTTT. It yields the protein CAVPQIGGELFF.

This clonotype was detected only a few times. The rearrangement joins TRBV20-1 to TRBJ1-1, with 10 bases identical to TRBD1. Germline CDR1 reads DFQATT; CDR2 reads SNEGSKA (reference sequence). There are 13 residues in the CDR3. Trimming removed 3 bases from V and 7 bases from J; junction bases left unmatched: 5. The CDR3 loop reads CSARKGQGVEAFF. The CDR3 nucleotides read TGCAGTGCTAGGAAAGGACAGGGGGTTGAAGCTTTCTTT.

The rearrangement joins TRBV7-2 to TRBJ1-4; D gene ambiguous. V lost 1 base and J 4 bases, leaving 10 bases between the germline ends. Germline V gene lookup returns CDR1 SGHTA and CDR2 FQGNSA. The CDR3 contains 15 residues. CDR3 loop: CASSLDPGLNEKLFF. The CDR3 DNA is TGTGCCAGCAGCTTAGATCCGGGTCTTAATGAAAAACTGTTTTTT. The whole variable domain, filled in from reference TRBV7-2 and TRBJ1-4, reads GAGVSQSPSNKVTEKGKDVELRCDPISGHTALYWYRQSLGQGLEFLIYFQGNSAPDKSGLPSDRFSAERTGGSVSTLTIQRTQQEDSAVYLCASSLDPGLNEKLFFGSGTQLSVL.

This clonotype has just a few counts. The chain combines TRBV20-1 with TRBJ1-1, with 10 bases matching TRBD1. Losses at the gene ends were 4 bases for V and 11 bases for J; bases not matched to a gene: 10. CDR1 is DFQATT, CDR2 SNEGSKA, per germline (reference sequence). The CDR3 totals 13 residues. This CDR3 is CSATAGQGVAAFF. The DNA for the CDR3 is TGCAGTGCTACCGCAGGACAGGGGGTCGCGGCTTTCTTT.

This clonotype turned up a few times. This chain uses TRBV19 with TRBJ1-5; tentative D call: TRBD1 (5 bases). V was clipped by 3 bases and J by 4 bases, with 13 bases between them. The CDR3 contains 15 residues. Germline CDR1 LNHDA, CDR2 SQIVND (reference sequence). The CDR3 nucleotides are TGTGCCAGTAGTATCGGGCAGGGCACGAATCAGCCCCAGCATTTT. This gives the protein CASSIGQGTNQPQHF.

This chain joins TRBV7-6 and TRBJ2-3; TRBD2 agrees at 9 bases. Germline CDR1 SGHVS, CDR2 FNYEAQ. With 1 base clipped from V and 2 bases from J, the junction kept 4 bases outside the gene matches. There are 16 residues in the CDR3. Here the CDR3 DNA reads TGTGCCAGCAGCTTAGTAGTAGCGGGAGCCACAGATACGCAGTATTTT. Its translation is CASSLVVAGATDTQYF.

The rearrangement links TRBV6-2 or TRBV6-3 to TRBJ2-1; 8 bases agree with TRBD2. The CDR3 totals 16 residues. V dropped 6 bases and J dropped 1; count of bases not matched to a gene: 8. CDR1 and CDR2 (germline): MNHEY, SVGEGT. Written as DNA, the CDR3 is TGTGCCAGCAGCCTACTAGCGGTCACATCCTACAATGAGCAGTTCTTC. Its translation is CASSLLAVTSYNEQFF.